A selection of T cell receptor beta chains follows, all from one sample in a study of blood T cell repertoires in COVID-19. Profiling relied on immunoSEQ multiplex PCR, and the TCRdb table lists in-frame clones only, not all of them. The sample has just over 300,000 clones, roughly 91% seen once. Sequences were obtained from peripheral blood. The receptors shown here come from a woman in her twenties or thirties with COVID-19, enrolled during active disease. Each CDR3 is given without its conserved first and last residue. D genes are given only for firm matches. Expanded clones are given a class, and other clones once, few, many or no size at all.

NA	TRBV4-3	10	once	TRBJ1-4	ASSQARGKLF
NA	TRBV18	12	NA	TRBJ2-3	ASSLTASTDTQY
NA	TRBV6-1	11	few	TRBJ1-1	ASSDQGNTEAF
NA	TRBV7-8	11	NA	TRBJ1-1	ASSLLAGAEAF
TRBD1	TRBV7-6	12	NA	TRBJ2-1	ASSPNRGGNEQF
NA	TRBV3-1/TRBV3-2	12	NA	TRBJ2-5	ASSRGGREETQY
TRBD1	TRBV19	13	NA	TRBJ2-3	ASNPGQGWTDTQY
NA	TRBV28	11	NA	TRBJ1-2	ASSPEGGAGYT
TRBD2	TRBV7-2	12	once	TRBJ2-1	ASSYSGGESEQF
NA	TRBV13	11	once	TRBJ1-5	ASSGGGNQPQH
TRBD1	TRBV4-3	14	NA	TRBJ1-2	ASSYIFGRTGDGYT
TRBD1	TRBV10-3	13	NA	TRBJ2-2	AISESGTDTGELF
NA	TRBV7-9	12	NA	TRBJ1-2	ASSSDRPNYGYT
NA	TRBV5-1	14	NA	TRBJ1-3	ASSLEQLLSGNTIY
NA	TRBV2	10	NA	TRBJ1-2	ASRDSAYGYT
NA	TRBV2	12	NA	TRBJ2-5	ASSDGRDQETQY
TRBD1	TRBV9	13	NA	TRBJ1-2	ASSRGTGENYGYT
NA	TRBV18	13	few	TRBJ1-2	ASSTQAGANYGYT
NA	TRBV14	12	NA	TRBJ2-5	ASSQDLIQETQY
TRBD2	TRBV19	12	NA	TRBJ2-3	ASRGLAGTDTQY
TRBD1	TRBV5-6	16	NA	TRBJ2-5	ASSLLLAPGQGKETQY
NA	TRBV5-1	12	NA	TRBJ1-1	ASSLRGRNTEAF
NA	TRBV9	11	NA	TRBJ2-2	ASSAQNTGELF
NA	TRBV11-2	12	NA	TRBJ2-5	ASSFQGYQETQY
TRBD1	TRBV7-2	11	NA	TRBJ2-5	ASSLDRRETQY